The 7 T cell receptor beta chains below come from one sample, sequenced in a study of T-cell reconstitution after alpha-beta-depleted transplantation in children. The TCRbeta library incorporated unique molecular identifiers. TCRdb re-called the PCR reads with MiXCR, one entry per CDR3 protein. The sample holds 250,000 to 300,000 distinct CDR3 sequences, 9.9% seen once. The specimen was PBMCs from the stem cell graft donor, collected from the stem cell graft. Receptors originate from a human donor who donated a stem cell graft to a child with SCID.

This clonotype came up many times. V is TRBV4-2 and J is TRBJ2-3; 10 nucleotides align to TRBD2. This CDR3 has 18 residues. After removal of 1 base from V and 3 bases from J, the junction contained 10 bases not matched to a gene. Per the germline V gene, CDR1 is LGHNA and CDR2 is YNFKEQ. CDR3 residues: CASSQASGGTQHTDTQYF. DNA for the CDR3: TGTGCCAGCAGCCAAGCTAGCGGGGGAACCCAACATACAGATACGCAGTATTTT.

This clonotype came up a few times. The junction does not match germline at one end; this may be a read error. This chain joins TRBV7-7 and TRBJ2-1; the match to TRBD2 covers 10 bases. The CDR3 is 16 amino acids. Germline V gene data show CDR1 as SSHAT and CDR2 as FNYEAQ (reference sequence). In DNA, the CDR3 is TGTGCTAGCAGCTTAGTAGGTGGTGGGACTAGCGATGAGCAGTTCTTC. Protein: CASSLVGGGTSDEQFF.

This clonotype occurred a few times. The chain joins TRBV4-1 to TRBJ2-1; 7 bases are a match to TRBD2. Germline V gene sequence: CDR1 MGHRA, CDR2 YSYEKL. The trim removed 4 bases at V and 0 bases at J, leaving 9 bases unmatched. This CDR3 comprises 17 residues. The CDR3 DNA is TGCGCCAGCAGCCCAGAAAGCGGGGCTAGCTCCTACAATGAGCAGTTCTTC. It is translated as CASSPESGASSYNEQFF.

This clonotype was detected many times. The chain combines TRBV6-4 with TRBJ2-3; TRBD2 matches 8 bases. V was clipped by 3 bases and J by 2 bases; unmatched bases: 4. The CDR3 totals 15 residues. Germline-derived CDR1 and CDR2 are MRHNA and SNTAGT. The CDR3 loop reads CASSEGGGTTDTQYF. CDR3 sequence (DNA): TGTGCCAGCAGTGAAGGCGGGGGGACCACAGATACGCAGTATTTT.

The CDR3, as DNA: TGTGCCAGCACCCGGGACAGAATGGCCTCACCCCTCCACTTT. Amino acids: CASTRDRMASPLHF. The V and J genes are TRBV12-3 or TRBV12-4 and TRBJ1-6; 7 nucleotides match TRBD1. Unmatched junction bases numbered 10, after V lost 7 bases and J lost 10 bases. There are 14 residues in the CDR3.

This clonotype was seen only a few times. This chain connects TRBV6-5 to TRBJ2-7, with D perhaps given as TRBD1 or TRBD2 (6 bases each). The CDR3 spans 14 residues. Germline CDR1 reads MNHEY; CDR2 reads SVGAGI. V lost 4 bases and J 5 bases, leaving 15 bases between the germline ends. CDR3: CASSLKPGGDEQYF. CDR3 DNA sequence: TGTGCCAGCAGTTTGAAGCCCGGGGGCGACGAGCAGTACTTC.

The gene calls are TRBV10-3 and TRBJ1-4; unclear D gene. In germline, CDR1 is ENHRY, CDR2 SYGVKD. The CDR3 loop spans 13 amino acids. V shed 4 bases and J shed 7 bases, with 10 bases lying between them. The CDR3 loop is CAISAGKGEKLFF. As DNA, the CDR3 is TGTGCCATCAGTGCGGGGAAGGGTGAAAAACTGTTTTTT.